This T cell receptor beta chain emerged from a study of blood T cell repertoires in COVID-19 (dated by TCRdb to the early 2020s). For the study in its entirety: Samples from collaborators originated in the United States, Italy and Spain and spanned both the acute and convalescent phases of COVID-19. The material from the prospective study consisted of cDNA or gDNA derived from T cells, B-cell-depleted T cells, or PBMCs. A freely available public database, intended as a resource for researchers studying the immune response to SARS-CoV-2, is where the repertoires were released. Samples came from the ongoing ImmuneRACE study (first 160 participants) plus 1,254 subjects from 6 global collaborators. The sample metadata nearly always contained a de-identified subject ID, COVID-19 status, age in years and sex. Where HLA class I and class II types were available, the types were taken from metadata supplied by the sample provider, not from assay-based typing. Deeply sampled blood TCRbeta repertoires from subjects exposed to, actively infected with, or recovered from COVID-19 were included in the dataset.

The immunoSEQ Assay, a bias-controlled multiplex PCR, was used to amplify TCRbeta CDR3 regions from genomic DNA. Processing in the source paper ran as follows. The number of nucleated cells in each sample was estimated from the amplification of reference gene primers within the assay. To quantify the absolute abundance of each unique TCRbeta CDR3 rearrangement, sequence reads were collapsed and filtered. Productive Simpson clonality was computed per sample as the square root of Simpson's diversity index over productive rearrangements. The source is immuneACCESS, and TCRdb retained only in-frame sequences with V and J called. Part of the clones is not carried over; for the studies checked, unresolved V genes explain less than half of this, and the remainder is unexplained. V, J and clone size are those of that table, while D and trimming were read from the DNA. This sample lists roughly 130,000 clones; about 80% were detected once. The top ten clonotypes cover roughly 15% of the sample.

This clone was seen a handful of times. The target of this receptor is not known. No base qualities exist here, and no much larger clone lies one base off it. Broad study findings and their caveats: Clinical and demographic metadata were provided uncurated, with the amount varying by source and participant.

The CDR3 holds 15 amino acids from the cysteine to the phenylalanine. Only the CDR3 DNA is retained, 45 bases long and in frame from the first base. Germline trimming amounts to 5 bases on V and 5 bases on J, with 8 as the count of junction bases outside the gene matches. According to the germline V gene, CDR1 reads SGHVS and CDR2 reads FQNEAQ. Each collaborating institution followed its own protocols to collect whole blood in K2EDTA tubes. For TCRbeta analysis, collaborators shipped samples as frozen whole blood, isolated PBMCs, or DNA extracted from either of those sample types. The receptor comes from a woman between 50 and 59 years old with acute or convalescent COVID-19. The source material was peripheral blood. Recombination connected TRBV7-8 to TRBJ1-5, and 8 bases in between align with TRBD1. The CDR3 here reads CASSIRTGLDQPQHF. The nucleotide sequence is given as TGTGCCAGCAGCATCCGGACAGGGCTGGATCAGCCCCAGCATTTT.